These T cell receptor beta chains were read from a single sample in a study of regulatory T cells in long-lasting Graves disease. TCRdb passed the multiplex PCR reads through MiXCR, listing each CDR3 protein once. The data contain roughly 400,000 distinct CDR3 sequences, 20% to 25% of them seen just once; the ten biggest clones take up roughly 20%. Source: peripheral blood mononuclear cells (PBMCs), taken when the disease was refractory, from a patient treated with antithyroid drugs. Receptors originate from a female donor with Graves disease. CDR3s include the opening cysteine and the closing phenylalanine or tryptophan. The D gene is left open where the match is weak. Clone size, where shown, is once, few, many, or a class for clones that have expanded.

CDR3 DNA: TGCAGTGCTATTTCTGACTCCCGGGCTGGAAACACCATATATTTT
CDR3 protein: CSAISDSRAGNTIYF
J gene: TRBJ1-3
CDR3 length: 15
D gene: -
V gene: TRBV20-1
clone size: many

CDR3 DNA: TGTGCCAGCAGTTTAGGCAGGAACGTGGAAGCTTTCTTT
CDR3 protein: CASSLGRNVEAFF
J gene: TRBJ1-1
CDR3 length: 13
D gene: -
V gene: TRBV27
clone size: many

CDR3 DNA: TGTGCCAGCAGTGTTCCTACCAACACCGGGGAGCTGTTTTTT
CDR3 protein: CASSVPTNTGELFF
J gene: TRBJ2-2
CDR3 length: 14
D gene: -
V gene: TRBV2
clone size: many

CDR3 DNA: TGTGCCAGCGGCCTTACAGGGGCCACTGAAGCTTTCTTT
CDR3 protein: CASGLTGATEAFF
J gene: TRBJ1-1
CDR3 length: 13
D gene: TRBD1
V gene: TRBV7-2
clone size: many

CDR3 DNA: TGCGCCAGCAGTGAGTCTCCGGGTGCCTTTATGGTGTCCTACGAGCAGTACTTC
CDR3 protein: CASSESPGAFMVSYEQYF
J gene: TRBJ2-7
CDR3 length: 18
D gene: -
V gene: TRBV10-2
clone size: -

CDR3 DNA: TGTGCCAGCAAGGCTAGCGGTAACTACGAGCAGTACTTC
CDR3 protein: CASKASGNYEQYF
J gene: TRBJ2-7
CDR3 length: 13
D gene: TRBD2
V gene: TRBV28
clone size: many

CDR3 DNA: TGCGCCAGCAGCCTTCTCACCCGGGGACCCCCGAACACCGGGGAGCTGTTTTTT
CDR3 protein: CASSLLTRGPPNTGELFF
J gene: TRBJ2-2
CDR3 length: 18
D gene: -
V gene: TRBV4-1
clone size: -

CDR3 DNA: TGTGCCAGCAGCTCCCTAACCCAGCATCAAGAGACCCAGTACTTC
CDR3 protein: CASSSLTQHQETQYF
J gene: TRBJ2-5
CDR3 length: 15
D gene: -
V gene: TRBV12-3/TRBV12-4
clone size: few

CDR3 DNA: TGTGCCAGCAGTTACGACCAGGGTACTGAAGCTTTCTTT
CDR3 protein: CASSYDQGTEAFF
J gene: TRBJ1-1
CDR3 length: 13
D gene: -
V gene: TRBV6-5
clone size: many

CDR3 DNA: TGTGCCAGCAGCGTAGAAGGGATCAGCTACGAGCAGTACTTC
CDR3 protein: CASSVEGISYEQYF
J gene: TRBJ2-7
CDR3 length: 14
D gene: -
V gene: TRBV9
clone size: many

CDR3 DNA: TGTGCCAGCAGCTTAGACAGGGTGCCAAACACCGGGGAGCTGTTTTTT
CDR3 protein: CASSLDRVPNTGELFF
J gene: TRBJ2-2
CDR3 length: 16
D gene: -
V gene: TRBV7-9
clone size: few

CDR3 DNA: TGTGCCAGCAGTTTAGGGGTCGCAGGGTTGGTGCCTAGCGGGAAAAATGAGCAGTTCTTC
CDR3 protein: CASSLGVAGLVPSGKNEQFF
J gene: TRBJ2-1
CDR3 length: 20
D gene: TRBD2
V gene: TRBV28
clone size: few

CDR3 DNA: TGTGCCAGCAGGCCCCCGGCCGGGACAGGGGCAGAGACCCAGTACTTC
CDR3 protein: CASRPPAGTGAETQYF
J gene: TRBJ2-5
CDR3 length: 16
D gene: TRBD1
V gene: TRBV28
clone size: many

CDR3 DNA: TGCAGCGCCGGGACAGGGAACTACGAGCAGTACTTC
CDR3 protein: CSAGTGNYEQYF
J gene: TRBJ2-7
CDR3 length: 12
D gene: TRBD1
V gene: TRBV29-1
clone size: few

CDR3 DNA: TGTGCCAGCAGTTACCGGGTTGGCGGGGGCACTGAAGCTTTCTTT
CDR3 protein: CASSYRVGGGTEAFF
J gene: TRBJ1-1
CDR3 length: 15
D gene: -
V gene: TRBV6-4
clone size: -

CDR3 DNA: TGTGCCAGCACCCCCGGACAGGGGGCTGAAGCTTTCTTT
CDR3 protein: CASTPGQGAEAFF
J gene: TRBJ1-1
CDR3 length: 13
D gene: TRBD1
V gene: TRBV27
clone size: few

CDR3 DNA: TGCAGTGCTAGGGAGATATCCTACGAGCAGTACTTC
CDR3 protein: CSAREISYEQYF
J gene: TRBJ2-7
CDR3 length: 12
D gene: -
V gene: TRBV20-1
clone size: many

CDR3 DNA: TGTGCCAGCAGCTTAGGTCAGGGGAAAAGGGAAAAACTGTTTTTT
CDR3 protein: CASSLGQGKREKLFF
J gene: TRBJ1-4
CDR3 length: 15
D gene: -
V gene: TRBV7-9
clone size: -

CDR3 DNA: TGTGCCAGCAGTCCATCCGCCTACGAGCAGTACTTC
CDR3 protein: CASSPSAYEQYF
J gene: TRBJ2-7
CDR3 length: 12
D gene: -
V gene: TRBV18
clone size: many

CDR3 DNA: TGTGCCAGCAGAGTCACAGGGCTCTTTTCGGACGAGCAGTACTTC
CDR3 protein: CASRVTGLFSDEQYF
J gene: TRBJ2-7
CDR3 length: 15
D gene: -
V gene: TRBV6-1
clone size: -

CDR3 DNA: TGCAGCGCCAGCGCAGGGGGGGACACTGAAGCTTTCTTT
CDR3 protein: CSASAGGDTEAFF
J gene: TRBJ1-1
CDR3 length: 13
D gene: TRBD1
V gene: TRBV29-1
clone size: -

CDR3 DNA: TGCAGTGCCCCTAGACAGGGACCTGAGCAGTACTTC
CDR3 protein: CSAPRQGPEQYF
J gene: TRBJ2-7
CDR3 length: 12
D gene: TRBD1
V gene: TRBV20-1
clone size: many

CDR3 DNA: TGTGCCAGCAGCGATGACCGGTCACCCCTCCACTTT
CDR3 protein: CASSDDRSPLHF
J gene: TRBJ1-6
CDR3 length: 12
D gene: -
V gene: TRBV7-9
clone size: -

CDR3 DNA: TGTGCCAGCAGCTTGGAGCTTAGCGGGAGAGCCGGGGAGCTGTTTTTT
CDR3 protein: CASSLELSGRAGELFF
J gene: TRBJ2-2
CDR3 length: 16
D gene: TRBD2
V gene: TRBV5-6
clone size: -

CDR3 DNA: TGTGCCAGCAGCGGGGCACTGGGTAACTATGGCTACACCTTC
CDR3 protein: CASSGALGNYGYTF
J gene: TRBJ1-2
CDR3 length: 14
D gene: -
V gene: TRBV7-2
clone size: -

CDR3 DNA: TGTGCCAGTAGCCCAGCATCGAAAGGGATACCGAACACCGGGGAGCTGTTTTTT
CDR3 protein: CASSPASKGIPNTGELFF
J gene: TRBJ2-2
CDR3 length: 18
D gene: -
V gene: TRBV19
clone size: few

CDR3 DNA: TGTGCCAGCAGTCCGATAGCGGGTATTTTCGGGGAGCTGTTTTTT
CDR3 protein: CASSPIAGIFGELFF
J gene: TRBJ2-2
CDR3 length: 15
D gene: TRBD2
V gene: TRBV27
clone size: -

CDR3 DNA: TGTGCCAGCAGCCCGGACGCTAGGGGTGGGACCCAGTACTTC
CDR3 protein: CASSPDARGGTQYF
J gene: TRBJ2-5
CDR3 length: 14
D gene: -
V gene: TRBV5-6
clone size: -

CDR3 DNA: TGTGCCAGCAGCTTTCTAGCGGGAGTGCCAGATACGCAGTATTTT
CDR3 protein: CASSFLAGVPDTQYF
J gene: TRBJ2-3
CDR3 length: 15
D gene: TRBD2
V gene: TRBV11-2
clone size: few

CDR3 DNA: TGTGCCAGCTCACCACCGACGTCGCGGGCGGCGCAAGAGACCCAGTACTTC
CDR3 protein: CASSPPTSRAAQETQYF
J gene: TRBJ2-5
CDR3 length: 17
D gene: -
V gene: TRBV18
clone size: many

CDR3 DNA: TGTGCCAGCAGCTTAGACCCAACCACGGCCGAGCAGTACTTC
CDR3 protein: CASSLDPTTAEQYF
J gene: TRBJ2-7
CDR3 length: 14
D gene: -
V gene: TRBV7-9
clone size: -

CDR3 DNA: TGTGCCAGCAGTTTATCAGGAGGGGATACGCAGTATTTT
CDR3 protein: CASSLSGGDTQYF
J gene: TRBJ2-3
CDR3 length: 13
D gene: -
V gene: TRBV27
clone size: -

CDR3 DNA: TGTGCCAGCAGGTTTCCACTAGGGGCCCAAGAGACCCAGTACTTC
CDR3 protein: CASRFPLGAQETQYF
J gene: TRBJ2-5
CDR3 length: 15
D gene: -
V gene: TRBV11-2
clone size: -

CDR3 DNA: TGCGCCAGCAGCTTGGCCCAGGGAACTAATGAAAAACTGTTTTTT
CDR3 protein: CASSLAQGTNEKLFF
J gene: TRBJ1-4
CDR3 length: 15
D gene: -
V gene: TRBV5-1
clone size: -

CDR3 DNA: TGTGCCAGCAGTTACTCGAAGAACACCGGGGAGCTGTTTTTT
CDR3 protein: CASSYSKNTGELFF
J gene: TRBJ2-2
CDR3 length: 14
D gene: -
V gene: TRBV6-5
clone size: -

CDR3 DNA: TGCAGCGTTGAACCCGGAGGACTCTATGGCTACACCTTC
CDR3 protein: CSVEPGGLYGYTF
J gene: TRBJ1-2
CDR3 length: 13
D gene: -
V gene: TRBV29-1
clone size: many

CDR3 DNA: TGTGCCAGCAGCTCAGGGGAATCACGTCAGCCCCAGCATTTT
CDR3 protein: CASSSGESRQPQHF
J gene: TRBJ1-5
CDR3 length: 14
D gene: -
V gene: TRBV11-2
clone size: many

CDR3 DNA: TGCAGTGCTGGAGGGGGCTACGAGACCCAGTACTTC
CDR3 protein: CSAGGGYETQYF
J gene: TRBJ2-5
CDR3 length: 12
D gene: -
V gene: TRBV20-1
clone size: many

CDR3 DNA: TGCAGTGTTATAACCGACAGGAGCTCCTACGAGCAGTACTTC
CDR3 protein: CSVITDRSSYEQYF
J gene: TRBJ2-7
CDR3 length: 14
D gene: -
V gene: TRBV20-1
clone size: few

CDR3 DNA: TGTGCCAGCAGCTTAGAATCCAGACCCGGGGAGCTGTTTTTT
CDR3 protein: CASSLESRPGELFF
J gene: TRBJ2-2
CDR3 length: 14
D gene: -
V gene: TRBV7-8
clone size: -

CDR3 DNA: TGTGCCAGCAGTCCCACAGTCTCTGGAAACACCATATATTTT
CDR3 protein: CASSPTVSGNTIYF
J gene: TRBJ1-3
CDR3 length: 14
D gene: -
V gene: TRBV12-3/TRBV12-4
clone size: few

CDR3 DNA: TGCAGCGTAACGGGGGGTATGAACACTGAAGCTTTCTTT
CDR3 protein: CSVTGGMNTEAFF
J gene: TRBJ1-1
CDR3 length: 13
D gene: -
V gene: TRBV29-1
clone size: -

CDR3 DNA: TGTGCCAGCAGTCCTCGGACAGGGTTAGGTGTGGAGACCCAGTACTTC
CDR3 protein: CASSPRTGLGVETQYF
J gene: TRBJ2-5
CDR3 length: 16
D gene: TRBD1
V gene: TRBV27
clone size: many

CDR3 DNA: TGTGCCATCAGTTTTGACAGGGGCACTGAAGCTTTCTTT
CDR3 protein: CAISFDRGTEAFF
J gene: TRBJ1-1
CDR3 length: 13
D gene: TRBD1
V gene: TRBV10-3
clone size: -

CDR3 DNA: TGCGCCAGCAGCTTGCCGGGTGGATATGGCTACACCTTC
CDR3 protein: CASSLPGGYGYTF
J gene: TRBJ1-2
CDR3 length: 13
D gene: -
V gene: TRBV5-1
clone size: many